The 20 T cell receptor beta chains below all came from one sample that was sequenced in a study of cytomegalovirus exposure and HLA in healthy donors. In the PCR, 60 Vbeta and 13 Jbeta primers were used. Profiled with immunoSEQ multiplex PCR; TCRdb holds only in-frame clones, not every one. The table shows about 90,000 clones, with approximately 84% occurring only once. Sample: PBMCs. These receptors were taken from a man younger than 35 in good health and CMV-seronegative.

The V call is TRBV28, the J call TRBJ1-1; the D is unclear. CDR3 size: 13 residues. From germline, CDR1 is MDHEN and CDR2 SYDVKM. V was pared by 7 bases and J by 0 bases, with 9 bases between. The CDR3 region has the DNA TGTGCCAGCACCGCGGCCATGAACACTGAAGCTTTCTTT. Translation: CASTAAMNTEAFF. The whole variable domain, remainder taken from reference TRBV28 and TRBJ1-1, is DVKVTQSSRYLVKRTGEKVFLECVQDMDHENMFWYRQDPGLGLRLIYFSYDVKMKEKGDIPEGYSVSREKKERFSLILESASTNQTSMYLCASTAAMNTEAFFGQGTRLTVV.

The rearrangement uses TRBV5-4 and TRBJ2-5, with 13 nucleotides matching TRBD2. The CDR3 has 16 residues. With V trimmed by 4 bases and J by 5 bases, 8 bases remained unmatched. CDR1 is SGHNT and CDR2 is YYREEE in the germline V gene (reference sequence). The CDR3 nucleotides read TGTGCCAGCAGCGTCGGACTAGCGGGAGTCGGGGAGACCCAGTACTTC. Its protein product is CASSVGLAGVGETQYF.

The J gene is TRBJ2-1, the V gene TRBV6-1; 8 bases match TRBD1. The V and J ends lost 4 bases and 6 bases, in that order; junction bases with no gene match: 8. The CDR3 runs 15 residues. CDR1 and CDR2 from the germline V gene are MNHNS and SASEGT. Here the CDR3 DNA reads TGTGCCAGCAGTGGCAGACAGGGGTGGCTCAATGAGCAGTTCTTC. Protein sequence: CASSGRQGWLNEQFF.

CDR3 loop: CASSRPGIGETQYF. Written as DNA, the CDR3 is TGTGCCAGCAGCCGACCAGGGATAGGAGAGACCCAGTACTTC. The rearrangement joins TRBV27 to TRBJ2-5; D is possibly TRBD1 (5 bases). The germline V gene has CDR1 MNHEY and CDR2 SMNVEV (reference sequence). This CDR3 contains 14 residues. The germline V and J ends were trimmed by 6 bases and 4 bases, with 15 bases remaining between them.

The chain uses TRBV6-5 and TRBJ1-4; possible D gene TRBD1, 5 bases. CDR1 and CDR2 from the germline V gene are MNHEY and SVGAGI. The ends were cut back, 7 bases at V and 2 bases at J, with 14 bases in the middle. This CDR3 contains 15 residues. The CDR3 here is CASKTPGSTNEKLFF. DNA of the CDR3: TGTGCCAGCAAAACACCAGGGTCCACTAATGAAAAACTGTTTTTT.

V usage is TRBV27 and J usage is TRBJ1-1, with 7 nucleotides matching TRBD1. Germline V gene data show CDR1 as MNHEY and CDR2 as SMNVEV (reference sequence). This CDR3 spans 13 amino acids. V dropped 4 bases and J dropped 1; count of bases not matched to a gene: 0. CDR3 coding DNA: TGTGCCAGCAGTTGGACAGGGAACACTGAAGCTTTCTTT. It encodes CASSWTGNTEAFF.

Only one count was recorded for this clone. V usage is TRBV5-1 and J usage is TRBJ2-1, with D perhaps TRBD2 (6 bases). CDR3 length equals 15 residues. Germline V gives CDR1 SGHRS, CDR2 YFSETQ. V lost 4 bases to trimming and J lost 0 bases, with 11 bases between them. Here the CDR3 DNA reads TGCGCCAGCAGCCACGGAGGGAGCTCCTACAATGAGCAGTTCTTC. The encoded protein is CASSHGGSSYNEQFF.

The chain combines TRBV11-2 with TRBJ2-3; D is uncertain. V was cut by 5 bases and J by 1 base, with 16 bases left in between. The CDR3 contains 16 residues. The germline V gene has CDR1 SGHAT and CDR2 FQNNGV. In nucleotides, the CDR3 is TGTGCCAGCAGCCTCCTAGGTGCTTCGGGCACAGATACGCAGTATTTT. Its translation: CASSLLGASGTDTQYF.

This chain connects TRBV11-2 to TRBJ1-2; D may be TRBD1 (5 bases). The CDR3 is 14 residues long. Germline CDR1 reads SGHAT; CDR2 reads FQNNGV. The ends were cut back, 2 bases at V and 0 bases at J, with 7 bases in the middle. CDR3 DNA sequence: TGTGCCAGCAGCTTATCAGGGCCTAACTATGGCTACACCTTC. As protein: CASSLSGPNYGYTF. Filled out from reference TRBV11-2 and TRBJ1-2, the complete variable domain reads EAGVAQSPRYKIIEKRQSVAFWCNPISGHATLYWYQQILGQGPKLLIQFQNNGVVDDSQLPKDRFSAERLKGVDSTLKIQPAKLEDSAVYLCASSLSGPNYGYTFGSGTRLTVV.

The gene calls are TRBV28 and TRBJ2-5; possible D gene TRBD2, 6 bases. The V and J ends lost 2 bases and 5 bases respectively, with 18 bases between them. The germline V gene encodes CDR1 MDHEN and CDR2 SYDVKM. This CDR3 is built from 16 residues. CDR3 sequence: CASSLEAAPAGETQYF. CDR3 bases: TGTGCCAGCAGTTTAGAGGCAGCACCCGCGGGGGAGACCCAGTACTTC.

In its sample, this clone was seen once. The chain uses TRBV7-6 and TRBJ2-2; unclear D gene. Trimming removed 8 bases at V and 7 bases at J, with 14 bases between. Per germline, CDR1 SGHVS and CDR2 FNYEAQ. The CDR3 length is 13 residues. Here the CDR3 reads CASVKPLGGELFF. The CDR3 region has the DNA TGTGCCAGCGTCAAGCCCCTCGGCGGGGAGCTGTTTTTT.

J is TRBJ2-4 and V is TRBV27; possibly TRBD1 for D (6 bases). The V gene lost 3 bases and the J gene lost 0 bases, with 12 bases spanning the gap. CDR3 length: 16 amino acids. Germline loops: CDR1 MNHEY, CDR2 SMNVEV (reference sequence). CDR3 DNA: TGTGCCAGCAGTTTTGACAGGCTTCTAGCCAAAAACATTCAGTACTTC. Protein: CASSFDRLLAKNIQYF.

V and J are TRBV6-5 and TRBJ2-7; TRBD2 agrees at 11 bases. After removal of 9 bases from V and 0 bases from J, the junction contained 4 bases not matched to a gene. The CDR3 has 14 residues. In germline, CDR1 is MNHEY, CDR2 SVGAGI. DNA for the CDR3: TGTGCCAGTAGACTAGCGGGAATCTCCTACGAGCAGTACTTC. This encodes CASRLAGISYEQYF.

V gene TRBV6-5 combines with J gene TRBJ2-5; possible D gene TRBD1, 6 bases. V lost 2 bases and J 2 bases, leaving 12 bases between the germline ends. CDR3 length: 15 amino acids. The germline V gene encodes CDR1 MNHEY and CDR2 SVGAGI. In nucleotides, the CDR3 is TGTGCCAGCAGTTACACTAATGGACAGCAAGAGACCCAGTACTTC. As protein: CASSYTNGQQETQYF.

The chain uses TRBV7-2 and TRBJ1-2; no firm D call. The V end was cut by 1 base, the J end by 8 bases, with 23 bases between. Looked up from germline, CDR1 is SGHTA and CDR2 is FQGNSA. This CDR3 is 17 amino acids long. This CDR3 reads CASSLVPGMDGGKGYTF. CDR3 nucleotides: TGTGCCAGCAGCTTAGTTCCCGGGATGGACGGCGGCAAGGGCTACACCTTC. The entire variable domain, with the rest obtained from reference TRBV7-2 and TRBJ1-2, is as follows: GAGVSQSPSNKVTEKGKDVELRCDPISGHTALYWYRQSLGQGLEFLIYFQGNSAPDKSGLPSDRFSAERTGGSVSTLTIQRTQQEDSAVYLCASSLVPGMDGGKGYTFGSGTRLTVV.

This clone occurred once. This chain links TRBV7-9 with TRBJ2-3, with D possibly being TRBD1 (6 bases). The germline V and J ends were trimmed by 3 bases and 4 bases, with 11 bases remaining between them. Germline lookup yields CDR1 SEHNR and CDR2 FQNEAQ (reference sequence). CDR3 length equals 14 residues. The CDR3 DNA reads as TGTGCCAGCAGCTTCGCGGCAGGGGCAGATACGCAGTATTTT. This sequence encodes CASSFAAGADTQYF.

J is TRBJ2-7 and V is TRBV11-2, with 9 bases matching TRBD2. The CDR3 length is 14 residues. The V gene's germline CDR1 is SGHAT and CDR2 FQNNGV. V lost 3 bases, J lost 4 bases, and 4 bases stayed unmatched. The CDR3 loop reads CASSLSGRRYEQYF. CDR3 sequence (DNA): TGTGCCAGCAGCTTGAGCGGGAGGCGGTACGAGCAGTACTTC. Full variable domain (rest looked up from reference TRBV11-2 and TRBJ2-7): EAGVAQSPRYKIIEKRQSVAFWCNPISGHATLYWYQQILGQGPKLLIQFQNNGVVDDSQLPKDRFSAERLKGVDSTLKIQPAKLEDSAVYLCASSLSGRRYEQYFGPGTRLTVT.

On this clone itself: Because the CDR3's place on the DNA is in doubt, the DNA is left out and the CDR3 is given as listed by TCRdb. The genes are TRBV27 and TRBJ2-3; the table's D call, TRBD2, was not checked against the DNA. Per the germline V gene, CDR1 is MNHEY and CDR2 is SMNVEV (reference sequence). The CDR3 comprises 12 residues, both ends counted. Here the CDR3 reads CASSLFGRGSYF.

The V and J genes are TRBV27 and TRBJ1-1; D perhaps matches TRBD1 (6 bases). Germline-derived CDR1 and CDR2 are MNHEY and SMNVEV (reference sequence). The CDR3 runs to 15 residues. The V gene lost 5 bases and the J gene lost 0 bases, with 13 bases spanning the gap. CDR3 in amino acids: CASSPLRQVNTEAFF. CDR3 sequence (DNA): TGTGCCAGCAGTCCTCTCCGACAGGTGAACACTGAAGCTTTCTTT.

V gene TRBV6-6 combines with J gene TRBJ2-7; 9 bases are shared with TRBD1. Looked up from germline, CDR1 is MNHNY and CDR2 is SVGAGI (reference sequence). This CDR3 contains 15 residues. Germline trimming cut 0 bases from V and 5 bases from J; bases unmatched to any gene: 5. The CDR3 nucleotides are TGTGCCAGCAGTTACTCCTGGGACAGGGCGAACGAGCAGTACTTC. Residues: CASSYSWDRANEQYF.